These 21 T cell receptor beta chains came from one sample sequenced in a study of regulatory T cells in long-lasting Graves disease (TCRdb year 2021). Receptors were amplified or captured by multiplex PCR. The instrument given in TCRdb is Illumina HiSeq 4000. To build TCR beta libraries, CDR3 regions were amplified by Arm-PCR using iRepertoire HTBI primers. The public sequencing data were trimmed at Q25 with fastp and processed into clonotypes with MiXCR by TCRdb, which kept only in-frame beta chains. Merged by CDR3 protein, the rows form single entries marked with the most common genes and DNA. This sample has under 450,000 distinct CDR3 sequences in its table, and about an eighth of those were observed once. Together, the top ten hold under 20% of the sample. Interpreted using the paper, the time point label stands for: newly diagnosed GD, antithyroid drugs for less than 3 months. For both TCR sequencing and RNA sequencing, RNA was extracted from PBMCs using TRIzol.

These sequences were also reported in another study, on T cells in Graves' hyperthyroidism and ophthalmopathy.

Sequencing used peripheral blood mononuclear cells (PBMCs), obtained at new diagnosis, from a patient treated with antithyroid drugs. These receptors originate from a young woman with Graves disease. Donor details come from another sample of the same person, matched by shared clones.

This clonotype was seen only once. A single base separates this from a much larger clone, so it may be a read error. The conserved closing phenylalanine or tryptophan is absent in this CDR3, likely reflecting a read error. The chain recombines TRBV15 with TRBJ2-5; 8 bases are shared with TRBD2. CDR3 size: 14 residues. J gave up 4 bases and V 2 bases, and 3 bases lay outside the gene matches. Germline loops: CDR1 LNHNV, CDR2 YYDKDF (reference sequence). The CDR3 coding sequence is TGTGCCACCAGCAGAAGAGCGGGAGTAGAGACCCAGTACCTC. Residues: CATSRRAGVETQYL.

This clonotype was counted at least ten times. This chain joins TRBV28 and TRBJ2-5; D gene uncertain. The germline gives CDR1 MDHEN, CDR2 SYDVKM. This CDR3 has 18 residues. V dropped 2 bases and J dropped 1 base, with 20 bases sitting between them. The CDR3 sequence: CASSLARVQNGLQETQYF. CDR3 coding DNA: TGTGCCAGCAGTTTAGCCCGGGTACAGAATGGCCTCCAAGAGACCCAGTACTTC.

Many counts were recorded for this clonotype. The chain uses TRBV13 and TRBJ1-1, with a weak D call TRBD1 (5 bases). The CDR3 extends over 14 amino acids. The V end lost 2 bases, the J end lost 5 bases, and 12 bases lay between the germline ends. The V gene's germline CDR1 is PRHDT and CDR2 FYEKMQ (reference sequence). The CDR3 DNA is TGTGCCAGCAGCTTACAGTGGGGGAGTACTGAAGCTTTCTTT. This codes for CASSLQWGSTEAFF.

This clonotype was found a few times. The rearrangement joins TRBV12-3 or TRBV12-4 to TRBJ2-7; TRBD1 or TRBD2 may be the D gene (5 bases each). The ends were cut back, 5 bases at V and 3 bases at J, with 14 bases in the middle. The CDR3 is 14 amino acids. CDR3 amino acids: CASSPGRNFYEQYV. Written as DNA, the CDR3 is TGTGCCAGCAGTCCGGGACGGAACTTCTACGAGCAGTACGTC.

This clonotype showed up many times. Compared with germline, one end of the junction differs, possibly owing to a read error. V is TRBV7-6 and J is TRBJ2-2, with 11 bases lining up with TRBD2. Per germline, CDR1 SGHVS and CDR2 FNYEAQ. This CDR3 has 12 residues. The CDR3 loop reads CASRLAGGKLFF. The CDR3 nucleotides read TGTGCCAGCAGATTAGCGGGGGGGAAGCTGTTTTTT.

This clonotype was counted at least ten times. The V gene is TRBV7-8, the J gene TRBJ2-1; no clear D. Germline CDR1 reads SGHVS; CDR2 reads FQNEAQ. This CDR3 is 14 amino acids long. V lost 3 bases, J lost 4 bases, and 10 bases lay in between. CDR3 sequence (DNA): TGTGCCAGCAGCTTGGCCTTAAGATACAATGAGCAGTTCTTC. This encodes CASSLALRYNEQFF. The full variable domain, its missing parts supplied by reference TRBV7-8 and TRBJ2-1, is GAGVSQSPRYKVAKRGQDVALRCDPISGHVSLFWYQQALGQGPEFLTYFQNEAQLDKSGLPSDRFFAERPEGSVSTLKIQRTQQEDSAVYLCASSLALRYNEQFFGPGTRLTVL.

This clonotype was seen repeatedly, ten times or more. This sequence joins TRBV28 and TRBJ2-1; no reliable D call. V was clipped by 2 bases and J by 8 bases, with 7 bases between them. The CDR3 sequence is 12 residues long. Germline V gives CDR1 MDHEN, CDR2 SYDVKM. CDR3 sequence (DNA): TGTGCCAGCAGTTTACGGTGGGATGAGCAGTTCTTC. Translating gives CASSLRWDEQFF.

At least ten counts were recorded for this clonotype. The rearrangement joins TRBV6-1 to TRBJ1-4, with D hard to call. The CDR3 spans 16 residues. Trimming cost V 6 bases and J 2 bases, with 16 bases left between them. CDR1 MNHNS and CDR2 SASEGT come from the germline V gene. The CDR3 DNA sequence: TGTGCCAGCAGCAGCTACCCTCCCACTACTAATGAAAAACTGTTTTTT. Translated, it gives CASSSYPPTTNEKLFF.

The sample holds many counts of this clonotype. The junction departs from germline at one end; a sequencing error may be responsible. This chain joins TRBV7-2 and TRBJ2-5, with a weak D call TRBD1 (6 bases). Germline CDR1 and CDR2: SGHTA and FQGNSA. The CDR3 totals 13 residues. Here the CDR3 DNA reads TGTGCCAACAGCTTGGACAGTCAAGAGACCCAGTACTTC. It yields the protein CANSLDSQETQYF. Filled out from reference TRBV7-2 and TRBJ2-5, the complete variable domain reads GAGVSQSPSNKVTEKGKDVELRCDPISGHTALYWYRQSLGQGLEFLIYFQGNSAPDKSGLPSDRFSAERTGGSVSTLTIQRTQQEDSAVYLCANSLDSQETQYFGPGTRLLVL.

This clonotype appeared a few times. V usage is TRBV12-3 or TRBV12-4 and J usage is TRBJ1-1; 7 bases are shared with TRBD1. V shed 3 bases and J 11 bases; nucleotides not matched to a gene: 9. This CDR3 has 13 residues. CDR3 sequence reads: CASSFKRGRRAFF. The CDR3 coding sequence is TGTGCCAGCAGTTTCAAAAGGGGGCGGCGGGCTTTCTTT.

This clonotype was detected many times. V usage is TRBV13 and J usage is TRBJ2-1; TRBD2 matches 7 bases. The trim removed 5 bases at V and 8 bases at J, leaving 15 bases unmatched. CDR3 length: 16 amino acids. Germline-derived CDR1 and CDR2 are PRHDT and FYEKMQ (reference sequence). CDR3 DNA sequence: TGTGCCAGCAGCCCCAACCACAGGACGAGCGGGGATGAGCAGTTCTTC. Protein: CASSPNHRTSGDEQFF.

The gene calls are TRBV24-1 and TRBJ2-3; D unclear. The germline V and J ends were trimmed by 5 bases and 6 bases, with 14 bases remaining between them. This CDR3 has 14 amino acids. Germline V gene sequence: CDR1 KGHDR, CDR2 SFDVKD. The CDR3 loop is CATSVHHARDTQYF. The CDR3 DNA sequence: TGTGCCACCAGTGTGCACCACGCCAGGGATACGCAGTATTTT.

The chain joins TRBV4-3 to TRBJ1-1; maybe TRBD1 (5 bases). CDR3 length equals 14 residues. V was shortened by 2 bases and J by 3 bases, with 10 bases between the two germline ends. Looked up from germline, CDR1 is LGHNA and CDR2 is YSLEER. CDR3 residues: CASSQNGDYTEAFF. CDR3 DNA: TGCGCCAGCAGCCAAAATGGGGACTACACTGAAGCTTTCTTT.

Of note for this clonotype: Since a far larger clone is one base different, this is likely a read error. V gene TRBV20-1 combines with J gene TRBJ2-7; maybe TRBD1 (6 bases). The CDR3 has 16 residues. Germline V gene sequence: CDR1 DFQATT, CDR2 SNEGSKA (reference sequence). This CDR3 reads CSVPMPTGTTSYEQYF. Written as DNA, the CDR3 is TGCAGCGTTCCTATGCCAACCGGGACAACCTCCTACGAGCAGTACTTC.

J is TRBJ2-3 and V is TRBV6-5; TRBD2 agrees at 11 bases. J gave up 1 base and V 3 bases, and 6 bases lay outside the gene matches. This CDR3 is built from 17 residues. The germline CDR1 and CDR2 sequences are MNHEY and SVGAGI. DNA of the CDR3: TGTGCCAGCAGTTATACTAGCGGGGGACCAGGCACAGATACGCAGTATTTT. Its protein product is CASSYTSGGPGTDTQYF.

This clonotype was detected ten times or more. The V call is TRBV28, the J call TRBJ2-3; 9 nucleotides match TRBD1. This CDR3 is 15 amino acids long. Unmatched junction bases numbered 7, after V lost 5 bases and J lost 4 bases. Germline CDR1 is MDHEN and CDR2 is SYDVKM. The CDR3 bases are TGTGCCAGCAGTACTCGACAGGGGGGAGCAGATACGCAGTATTTT. Translated: CASSTRQGGADTQYF.

This clonotype was counted ten times or more. The V call is TRBV6-2 or TRBV6-3, the J call TRBJ2-5; possible D gene TRBD2, 5 bases. This CDR3 contains 18 residues. CDR1 and CDR2 from the germline V gene are MNHEY and SVGEGT. Trimming cost V 1 base and J 1 base, with 19 bases left between them. The CDR3: CASSYFFRRAAIQETQYF. In DNA form, the CDR3 reads TGTGCCAGCAGTTACTTCTTTAGGCGGGCCGCGATCCAAGAGACCCAGTACTTC.

Many counts were recorded for this clonotype. The chain couples TRBV20-1 to TRBJ1-6; no clear D gene. In germline, CDR1 is DFQATT, CDR2 SNEGSKA (reference sequence). V lost 1 base and J 7 bases, leaving 2 bases between the germline ends. This CDR3 spans 11 amino acids. CDR3 residues: CSARGNSPLHF. As DNA, the CDR3 is TGCAGTGCTAGAGGGAATTCACCCCTCCACTTT.

The chain uses TRBV15 and TRBJ2-7, with unresolved D. Trimming left V 1 base short and J 9 bases short, with 13 bases between. Germline CDR1 LNHNV, CDR2 YYDKDF (reference sequence). This CDR3 spans 13 amino acids. The CDR3: CATSRAPPQGQYF. The CDR3 DNA reads TGTGCCACCAGCAGAGCGCCTCCACAAGGGCAGTACTTC. Looking up the rest from reference TRBV15 and TRBJ2-7 gives the full variable domain: DAMVIQNPRYQVTQFGKPVTLSCSQTLNHNVMYWYQQKSSQAPKLLFHYYDKDFNNEADTPDNFQSRRPNTSFCFLDIRSPGLGDTAMYLCATSRAPPQGQYFGPGTRLTVT.

In its sample, this clonotype was seen many times. The chain couples TRBV2 to TRBJ2-1; a possible D gene is TRBD1 (6 bases). Germline V gene sequence: CDR1 SNHLY, CDR2 FYNNEI. The V and J ends lost 5 bases and 4 bases respectively, with 15 bases between them. This CDR3 has 15 amino acids. The CDR3 loop reads CASSPDRKLYNEQFF. CDR3 nucleotide sequence: TGTGCCAGCAGTCCAGACAGGAAACTATACAATGAGCAGTTCTTC.

The chain is built from TRBV4-3 and TRBJ2-3, with D hard to call. Germline V gene sequence: CDR1 LGHNA, CDR2 YSLEER. Trimming took off 0 bases at V and 3 bases at J, with 4 bases between the two ends. CDR3 length equals 13 residues. The DNA for the CDR3 is TGCGCCAGCAGCCAAGAAAGAACAGATACGCAGTATTTT. Residues: CASSQERTDTQYF.